Sequencing of this T cell receptor (beta chain) was carried out in a study of T cell changes during pregnancy in multiple sclerosis (dated by TCRdb to about 2019). Background for the entire study: The study examined how the T cell repertoire changed over the course of pregnancy in women with multiple sclerosis.

The CDR3 numbers 12 residues from cysteine through phenylalanine. Of all the DNA, just the CDR3 is kept, 36 bases in frame from base 1. CDR1 and CDR2 (LNHDA, SQIVND) derive from the germline V gene (reference sequence). Trimming costs V 5 bases and J 4 bases, and their ends lie 8 bases apart. Library prep was done by the immunoSEQ multiplex PCR assay. TCRdb holds this immuneACCESS table with in-frame rearrangements only. Some clones are missing; in checked studies, unresolved V genes explain under half, and the rest has no known cause. A total of tens of thousands of clones appear in this sample, approximately 92% of them only once. The top ten clones comprise 3% to 3.5% of the sample. Of note for this clone: Its antigen remains unidentified. Qualities for individual bases were not recorded, and no much larger clone is one base off.

This sample comprised CD8+ T cells from peripheral blood mononuclear cells, obtained in the third trimester of pregnancy. This receptor was taken from a female donor in good health, enrolled as a control in a pregnancy study. The rearranged chain carries TRBV19 and TRBJ1-2; the D gene is not confidently resolved. The sequenced DNA is TGTGCCAGTAGTCCCAGTTCCTATGGCTACACCTTC. Its protein reads: CASSPSSYGYTF.